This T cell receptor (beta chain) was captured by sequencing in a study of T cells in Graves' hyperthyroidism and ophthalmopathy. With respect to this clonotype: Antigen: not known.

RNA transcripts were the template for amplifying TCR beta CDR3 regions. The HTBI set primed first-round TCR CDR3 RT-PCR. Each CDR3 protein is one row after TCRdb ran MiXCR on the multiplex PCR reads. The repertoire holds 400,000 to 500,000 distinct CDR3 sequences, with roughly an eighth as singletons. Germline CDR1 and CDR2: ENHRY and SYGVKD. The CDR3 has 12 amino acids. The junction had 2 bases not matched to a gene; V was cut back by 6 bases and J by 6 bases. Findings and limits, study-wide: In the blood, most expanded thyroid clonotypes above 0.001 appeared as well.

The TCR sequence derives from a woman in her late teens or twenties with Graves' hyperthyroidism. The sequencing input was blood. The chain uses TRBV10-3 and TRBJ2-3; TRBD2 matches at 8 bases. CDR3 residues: CAIRSGSDTQYF. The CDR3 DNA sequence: TGTGCCATCAGGAGCGGGAGCGATACGCAGTATTTT.